This is a list of T cell receptor beta chains from one sample in a study of control samples from healthy donors and cancer patients. The protocol was immunoSEQ multiplex PCR, while the TCRdb copy is restricted to in-frame clones and leaves out a portion. The data show around 140,000 clones, 80% to 95% seen once. Specimen: blood. The origin of the receptors is a woman between 50 and 59 years old in good health. Both conserved end residues are part of each CDR3. The order of the fields is CDR3 protein, CDR3 DNA, J gene, D gene, V gene, clone size. D genes are given only for firm matches. Where a row states a size, it is once, few, many or the class of an expanded clone; other rows omit it.

CDR3 protein: CASSFRGPGNTIYF; CDR3 DNA: TGTGCCAGCAGTTTTCGGGGGCCTGGAAACACCATATATTTT; J gene: TRBJ1-3; D gene: -; V gene: TRBV6-5; clone size: -
CDR3 protein: CASSVGGLETQYF; CDR3 DNA: TGCGCCAGCAGTGTAGGGGGCCTAGAGACCCAGTACTTC; J gene: TRBJ2-5; D gene: TRBD1; V gene: TRBV10-1; clone size: -
CDR3 protein: CASSIRGRPAFF; CDR3 DNA: TGTGCCAGCAGCATAAGGGGGCGCCCAGCTTTCTTT; J gene: TRBJ1-1; D gene: TRBD1; V gene: TRBV3-1/TRBV3-2; clone size: -
CDR3 protein: CASSVEQGSYEQYF; CDR3 DNA: TGTGCCAGCAGTGTAGAACAGGGCTCCTACGAGCAGTACTTC; J gene: TRBJ2-7; D gene: -; V gene: TRBV2; clone size: -
CDR3 protein: CASSELGTVEKLFF; CDR3 DNA: TGTGCCAGCAGTGAACTTGGGACAGTAGAAAAACTGTTTTTT; J gene: TRBJ1-4; D gene: TRBD1; V gene: TRBV6-1; clone size: once
CDR3 protein: CASSGPGTGIHQPQHF; CDR3 DNA: TGTGCCAGCAGTGGACCCGGGACAGGGATACATCAGCCCCAGCATTTT; J gene: TRBJ1-5; D gene: TRBD1; V gene: TRBV2; clone size: -
CDR3 protein: CASYTGTPYEQYF; CDR3 DNA: TGTGCCAGTTATACCGGGACACCCTACGAGCAGTACTTC; J gene: TRBJ2-7; D gene: -; V gene: TRBV28; clone size: -
CDR3 protein: CATSREILSNQPQHF; CDR3 DNA: TGTGCCACCAGCAGAGAGATCCTAAGCAATCAGCCCCAGCATTTT; J gene: TRBJ1-5; D gene: -; V gene: TRBV15; clone size: once
CDR3 protein: CSVEFGTGLDTQYF; CDR3 DNA: TGCAGCGTTGAATTTGGGACAGGGTTAGATACGCAGTATTTT; J gene: TRBJ2-3; D gene: TRBD1; V gene: TRBV29-1; clone size: -
CDR3 protein: CASSLAGGVDSPLHF; CDR3 DNA: TGTGCCAGCAGCTTAGCAGGGGGCGTGGATTCACCCCTCCACTTT; J gene: TRBJ1-6; D gene: TRBD1; V gene: TRBV7-2; clone size: -
CDR3 protein: CASSRDRDYGYTF; CDR3 DNA: TGTGCCAGTAGTCGGGACAGAGACTATGGCTACACCTTC; J gene: TRBJ1-2; D gene: TRBD1; V gene: TRBV19; clone size: -
CDR3 protein: CASSSRQIQGAEKLFF; CDR3 DNA: TGTGCCAGCAGCTCCCGACAGATACAGGGGGCTGAAAAACTGTTTTTT; J gene: TRBJ1-4; D gene: TRBD1; V gene: TRBV11-2; clone size: -
CDR3 protein: CASSEYGQGRDNEQFF; CDR3 DNA: TGTGCCAGCAGTGAATACGGACAGGGGAGGGACAATGAGCAGTTCTTC; J gene: TRBJ2-1; D gene: TRBD1; V gene: TRBV25-1; clone size: once
CDR3 protein: CASSQDHLEGGRYF; CDR3 DNA: TGCGCCAGCAGCCAAGACCACCTAGAAGGCGGTCGGTACTTC; J gene: TRBJ2-7; D gene: -; V gene: TRBV4-1; clone size: once
CDR3 protein: CASSFLGLEEETQYF; CDR3 DNA: TGTGCCAGCAGTTTCCTCGGGCTAGAAGAAGAGACCCAGTACTTC; J gene: TRBJ2-5; D gene: -; V gene: TRBV28; clone size: -
CDR3 protein: CASSLAQGPYEQYF; CDR3 DNA: TGTGCCAGCAGCTTAGCCCAGGGGCCCTACGAGCAGTACTTC; J gene: TRBJ2-7; D gene: -; V gene: TRBV11-2; clone size: -
CDR3 protein: CASSYGDYGYTF; CDR3 DNA: TGTGCCAGCAGTTACGGAGACTATGGCTACACCTTC; J gene: TRBJ1-2; D gene: -; V gene: TRBV6-5; clone size: -
CDR3 protein: CASNPGLTTDTQYF; CDR3 DNA: TGTGCCAGCAATCCGGGACTAACCACAGATACGCAGTATTTT; J gene: TRBJ2-3; D gene: TRBD2; V gene: TRBV6-5; clone size: -
CDR3 protein: CATSRDDGHTDTQYF; CDR3 DNA: TGTGCCACCAGCAGAGATGACGGCCACACAGATACGCAGTATTTT; J gene: TRBJ2-3; D gene: -; V gene: TRBV15; clone size: -
CDR3 protein: CASSVGVTDSPLHF; CDR3 DNA: TGTGCCAGCAGCGTAGGAGTAACCGACTCACCCCTCCACTTT; J gene: TRBJ1-6; D gene: -; V gene: TRBV9; clone size: -
CDR3 protein: CASSLAGTVRRNEQFF; CDR3 DNA: TGTGCCAGCAGCTTAGCCGGGACGGTTCGGAGGAATGAGCAGTTCTTC; J gene: TRBJ2-1; D gene: -; V gene: TRBV7-8; clone size: -
CDR3 protein: CASSPTGNQPQHF; CDR3 DNA: TGTGCCAGCAGCCCGACGGGGAATCAGCCCCAGCATTTT; J gene: TRBJ1-5; D gene: -; V gene: TRBV3-1/TRBV3-2; clone size: -
CDR3 protein: CASSSRTALNTEAFF; CDR3 DNA: TGTGCCAGTAGTTCGCGGACAGCTTTGAACACTGAAGCTTTCTTT; J gene: TRBJ1-1; D gene: -; V gene: TRBV19; clone size: -
CDR3 protein: CASSWTGRLAGDRETQYF; CDR3 DNA: TGTGCCAGCAGTTGGACAGGGCGCCTAGCGGGAGATAGAGAGACCCAGTACTTC; J gene: TRBJ2-5; D gene: TRBD2; V gene: TRBV28; clone size: -
CDR3 protein: CASSRRVAASATSSYEQYF; CDR3 DNA: TGTGCCAGCAGCCGCCGGGTTGCTGCGAGTGCCACTAGCTCCTACGAGCAGTACTTC; J gene: TRBJ2-7; D gene: -; V gene: TRBV7-8; clone size: -
CDR3 protein: CASSPEDLGEQYF; CDR3 DNA: TGTGCCAGCAGTCCGGAAGACCTAGGCGAGCAGTACTTC; J gene: TRBJ2-7; D gene: -; V gene: TRBV2; clone size: -
CDR3 protein: CASSLAGTNYYEQYF; CDR3 DNA: TGTGCCAGCAGCTTAGCCGGGACTAATTACTACGAGCAGTACTTC; J gene: TRBJ2-7; D gene: TRBD2; V gene: TRBV11-2; clone size: -
CDR3 protein: CAWSLGYYGYTF; CDR3 DNA: TGTGCCTGGAGTTTGGGGTACTATGGCTACACCTTC; J gene: TRBJ1-2; D gene: -; V gene: TRBV30; clone size: few
CDR3 protein: CASSESVTHANEQFF; CDR3 DNA: TGTGCCAGCAGTGAGTCGGTAACCCACGCCAATGAGCAGTTCTTC; J gene: TRBJ2-1; D gene: -; V gene: TRBV2; clone size: -
CDR3 protein: CAWGHWLGQGNYGYTF; CDR3 DNA: TGTGCCTGGGGTCATTGGTTGGGACAGGGAAACTATGGCTACACCTTC; J gene: TRBJ1-2; D gene: TRBD1; V gene: TRBV30; clone size: -
CDR3 protein: CASSVLAGGLDTQYF; CDR3 DNA: TGCGCCAGCAGCGTACTAGCGGGAGGCTTAGATACGCAGTATTTT; J gene: TRBJ2-3; D gene: TRBD2; V gene: TRBV5-1; clone size: -
CDR3 protein: CASSLTSGHNNEQFF; CDR3 DNA: TGTGCCAGCAGCTTAACCAGCGGGCACAACAATGAGCAGTTCTTC; J gene: TRBJ2-1; D gene: -; V gene: TRBV7-9; clone size: once
CDR3 protein: CASSLEGTDTQYF; CDR3 DNA: TGTGCCAGCAGCTTAGAGGGAACAGATACGCAGTATTTT; J gene: TRBJ2-3; D gene: -; V gene: TRBV5-4; clone size: once
CDR3 protein: CASRWGQHSYEQYF; CDR3 DNA: TGTGCCAGCAGATGGGGACAGCACTCCTACGAGCAGTACTTC; J gene: TRBJ2-7; D gene: TRBD1; V gene: TRBV27; clone size: -
CDR3 protein: CSERELGTQYF; CDR3 DNA: TGCAGTGAGCGGGAGCTCGGGACCCAGTACTTC; J gene: TRBJ2-5; D gene: TRBD2; V gene: TRBV20-1; clone size: -
CDR3 protein: CASSLETRRGYTF; CDR3 DNA: TGCGCCAGCAGCTTGGAAACCCGGCGGGGCTACACCTTC; J gene: TRBJ1-2; D gene: -; V gene: TRBV5-1; clone size: -
CDR3 protein: CALGAGGNTGELFF; CDR3 DNA: TGTGCCTTGGGAGCAGGGGGAAACACCGGGGAGCTGTTTTTT; J gene: TRBJ2-2; D gene: TRBD1; V gene: TRBV30; clone size: -
CDR3 protein: CASSAPGLDTDTQYF; CDR3 DNA: TGTGCCAGCAGTGCCCCGGGACTAGACACAGATACGCAGTATTTT; J gene: TRBJ2-3; D gene: TRBD2; V gene: TRBV2; clone size: -